A single sample is the source of the 22 T cell receptor beta chains below, sequenced in a study of identical twins. TCRdb re-called the 5' RACE reads with MiXCR, one entry per CDR3 protein. The data show around 670,000 distinct CDR3 sequences, around 5.7% seen once. The sample consisted of naive T cells sorted from blood. The source is a man aged 18 to 29 in good health.

J is TRBJ1-2 and V is TRBV18, with 7 bases matching TRBD1. V lost 6 bases, J lost 3 bases, and 10 bases stayed unmatched. From germline, CDR1 is KGHSH and CDR2 LQKENI. The CDR3 loop spans 15 amino acids. CDR3 residues: CASSPQGVNHYGYTF. DNA for the CDR3: TGTGCCAGCTCGCCGCAGGGGGTGAACCACTATGGCTACACCTTC.

This clonotype appeared many times. The chain has TRBV7-7 and TRBJ2-2; D call uncertain. This CDR3 has 16 residues. Germline CDR1 reads SSHAT; CDR2 reads FNYEAQ (reference sequence). Trimming removed 7 bases from V and 4 bases from J, with 19 bases in between. The CDR3 DNA follows: TGTGCCAGCACTCCCCTGGCTGGCCGCGGCACCGGGGAGCTGTTTTTT. It translates to CASTPLAGRGTGELFF.

The genes are TRBV6-1 and TRBJ2-7; 8 bases align to TRBD1. There are 14 residues in the CDR3. Trimming removed 5 bases from V and 2 bases from J; junction bases left unmatched: 5. Germline CDR1 MNHNS, CDR2 SASEGT. CDR3 coding DNA: TGTGCCAGCAGTCCCAGGGGGCGCGCCTACGAGCAGTACTTC. This codes for CASSPRGRAYEQYF.

The chain carries TRBV29-1 and TRBJ2-1; D remains unclear. The ends were cut back, 8 bases at V and 10 bases at J, with 12 bases in the middle. The germline V gene encodes CDR1 SQVTM and CDR2 ANQGSEA. The CDR3 is made up of 10 amino acids. The CDR3: CSIAGPEQFF. The CDR3, as DNA: TGCAGCATCGCCGGGCCGGAGCAGTTCTTC.

The rearrangement uses TRBV27 and TRBJ2-2; D is unclear. This CDR3 spans 13 amino acids. The ends were cut back, 5 bases at V and 6 bases at J, with 10 bases in the middle. Germline V gene lookup returns CDR1 MNHEY and CDR2 SMNVEV (reference sequence). The DNA for the CDR3 is TGTGCCAGCAGTCCGGAGTTGGCCGGGGAGCTGTTTTTT. This encodes CASSPELAGELFF.

This clonotype was picked up a small number of times. The chain employs TRBV7-9 and TRBJ2-7; D may be TRBD2 (6 bases). This CDR3 has 16 residues. V lost 1 base, J lost 3 bases, and 16 bases lay in between. CDR1 SEHNR and CDR2 FQNEAQ come from the germline V gene (reference sequence). The DNA of the CDR3 is TGTGCCAGCAGCTTAGGTGATGGAGGGCCGGGCTACGAGCAGTACTTC. This gives the protein CASSLGDGGPGYEQYF.

This clonotype occurred many times. The rearrangement links TRBV9 to TRBJ2-1, with D uncertain. CDR1 SGDLS and CDR2 YYNGEE come from the germline V gene. Deletions cut 4 bases from V and 0 bases from J, with 14 bases between. CDR3 length: 16 residues. The CDR3 spells CASSPRLYSSYNEQFF. The CDR3 nucleotides read TGTGCCAGCAGCCCCAGATTGTACAGCTCCTACAATGAGCAGTTCTTC.

The sample holds a few counts of this clonotype. CDR3 in amino acids: CASSYGGGRGADTQYF. CDR3 coding DNA: TGTGCCAGCAGTTACGGGGGCGGGAGGGGAGCAGATACGCAGTATTTT. The chain recombines TRBV6-5 with TRBJ2-3; TRBD2 agrees at 9 bases. Germline V lookup: CDR1 MNHEY, CDR2 SVGAGI. Trimming at V came to 2 bases and at J to 4 bases, leaving 7 bases not matched to a gene. The CDR3 is 16 residues long.

This clonotype was counted ten times or more. This sequence joins TRBV12-3 or TRBV12-4 and TRBJ1-2; no clear D. This CDR3 has 12 amino acids. V shed 5 bases and J shed 5 bases, with 9 bases lying between them. The CDR3 DNA sequence: TGTGCCAGCAGTCCTCTCGGTTATGGCTACACCTTC. Amino acid sequence: CASSPLGYGYTF.

This clonotype was seen many times. This sequence joins TRBV6-1 and TRBJ2-2; no definite D call. Per germline, CDR1 MNHNS and CDR2 SASEGT. With 6 bases removed from V and 1 base from J, the gap between germline ends came to 9 bases. CDR3 length equals 14 residues. The CDR3 sequence: CASRSPGNTGELFF. Here the CDR3 DNA reads TGTGCCAGCAGATCCCCAGGGAACACCGGGGAGCTGTTTTTT.

This clonotype was seen ten or more times. This sequence joins TRBV21-1 and TRBJ2-1; the D call TRBD1 from the table was never checked on the DNA. TRBV21-1 is listed as a pseudogene. The CDR3 is made up of 16 amino acids. CDR3 amino acids: CASSKARDRYYNEQFF. The CDR3, as DNA: TGTGCCAGCAGCAAAGCCCGGGACAGATATTACAATGAGCAGTTCTTC.

The V gene is TRBV3-1, the J gene TRBJ1-1; 8 nucleotides line up with TRBD1. This CDR3 has 15 amino acids. The J segment lost 1 base and the V segment lost 4 bases, leaving 5 bases of the junction unmatched. Germline assignment: CDR1 LGHDT and CDR2 YNNKEL (reference sequence). The DNA of the CDR3 is TGTGCCAGCAGCCCCTACAGGGGGACGAACACTGAAGCTTTCTTT. Translating gives CASSPYRGTNTEAFF.

This clonotype occurred a few times. The chain combines TRBV28 with TRBJ2-4; TRBD2 aligns across 16 bases. The CDR3 extends over 18 amino acids. After removal of 7 bases from V and 3 bases from J, the junction contained 9 bases not matched to a gene. In germline, CDR1 is MDHEN, CDR2 SYDVKM. The CDR3 reads CASTPGLAGGRVKNIQYF. The DNA of the CDR3 is TGTGCCAGCACCCCGGGACTAGCGGGAGGGCGGGTCAAAAACATTCAGTACTTC.

The chain is built from TRBV20-1 and TRBJ2-1, with D unresolved. This CDR3 spans 15 amino acids. The V and J ends lost 3 bases and 0 bases respectively, with 12 bases between them. The germline V gene has CDR1 DFQATT and CDR2 SNEGSKA (reference sequence). This chain's CDR3 is CSASGLLSSYNEQFF. The CDR3 bases are TGCAGTGCTAGTGGGCTGCTAAGCTCCTACAATGAGCAGTTCTTC.

This clonotype has a count of ten or more. The J gene is TRBJ2-2, the V gene TRBV10-3; 7 bases align to TRBD1. The CDR3 spans 13 residues. V lost 10 bases, J lost 3 bases, and 5 bases stayed unmatched. Looked up from germline, CDR1 is ENHRY and CDR2 is SYGVKD. CDR3 DNA sequence: TGTGCCAACCTCGACAGGGACACCGGGGAGCTGTTTTTT. This translates into CANLDRDTGELFF.

This clonotype was observed at least ten times. The CDR3 nucleotides read TGCAGTGCTATCGGGGCAACAGATACGCAGTATTTT. Translated, it gives CSAIGATDTQYF. This chain uses TRBV20-1 with TRBJ2-3, with D perhaps matching TRBD1 or TRBD2 (5 bases each). The V gene lost 4 bases and the J gene lost 3 bases, with 8 bases spanning the gap. Germline CDR1 and CDR2: DFQATT and SNEGSKA (reference sequence). This CDR3 has 12 residues.

This clonotype was counted ten times or more. This sequence joins TRBV27 and TRBJ2-3; D unclear. Germline CDR1 and CDR2: MNHEY and SMNVEV (reference sequence). This CDR3 contains 11 residues. V gave up 7 bases and J gave up 3 bases, with 5 bases separating them. CDR3 sequence: CASMGTDTQYF. CDR3 in DNA: TGTGCCAGCATGGGGACAGATACGCAGTATTTT.

Points on this clonotype: A much larger clone differs by one base, so this may be a read error. The rearrangement joins TRBV24-1 to TRBJ1-5; D gene unclear. The CDR3 has 16 amino acids. V was clipped by 3 bases and J by 0 bases, with 11 bases between them. In germline, CDR1 is KGHDR, CDR2 SFDVKD. The CDR3 DNA sequence: TGTGCCACCAGTGATAGGACCGAGGGTAGCAATCAGCCCCAGCATTTT. It codes for CATSDRTEGSNQPQHF.

This clonotype was recorded a few times. This chain links TRBV12-5 with TRBJ2-1, with D tentatively TRBD2 (5 bases). The germline CDR1 and CDR2 sequences are LGHNT and FRNRAP. The CDR3 loop spans 15 amino acids. Deletions cut 3 bases from V and 0 bases from J, with 9 bases between. In DNA form, the CDR3 reads TGTGCTAGTGGTTTCGTAGGGAGCTCCTACAATGAGCAGTTCTTC. Its protein product is CASGFVGSSYNEQFF.

This clonotype was seen a handful of times. This chain joins TRBV29-1 and TRBJ1-2; 8 positions agree with TRBD1. With 4 bases clipped from V and 7 bases from J, the junction kept 11 bases outside the gene matches. Germline V CDR1 and CDR2: SQVTM, ANQGSEA. The CDR3 consists of 14 residues. The CDR3 sequence is CSVGGRGQGRGYTF. The CDR3 nucleotides are TGCAGCGTTGGGGGCAGGGGGCAGGGTCGTGGCTACACCTTC.

This clonotype showed up many times. This chain links TRBV29-1 with TRBJ2-4; 8 bases are a match to TRBD1. The J segment lost 7 bases and the V segment lost 1 base, leaving 3 bases of the junction unmatched. CDR1 is SQVTM and CDR2 is ANQGSEA in the germline V gene. This CDR3 comprises 13 residues. CDR3 sequence reads: CSVEGDRGNIQYF. DNA of the CDR3: TGCAGCGTTGAAGGCGACAGGGGCAACATTCAGTACTTC.

The J gene is TRBJ1-2, the V gene TRBV29-1; no clear D gene. CDR1 and CDR2 (germline): SQVTM, ANQGSEA. CDR3 length: 13 residues. V was trimmed by 5 bases and J by 0 bases, leaving 10 bases between them. CDR3 bases: TGCAGCGTTCTTGCTACTTCTAACTATGGCTACACCTTC. Amino acids: CSVLATSNYGYTF. Based on the CDR3 plus reference TRBV29-1 and TRBJ1-2, the full variable domain is SAVISQKPSRDICQRGTSLTIQCQVDSQVTMMFWYRQQPGQSLTLIATANQGSEATYESGFVIDKFPISRPNLTFSTLTVSNMSPEDSSIYLCSVLATSNYGYTFGSGTRLTVV.